The 27 T cell receptor beta chains below all came from one sample that was sequenced in a study of blood T cell repertoires in COVID-19. The assay was immunoSEQ multiplex PCR, and TCRdb's table has in-frame clones only and misses some. The table has roughly 140,000 clones, around 86% seen once. Sequenced input: peripheral blood. The receptors were sampled from an elderly woman with acute or convalescent COVID-19.

A single count supports this clone. For the CDR3, the DNA is TGTGCCAGCACCACACGACAGGGGAGTTACGAGCAGTACTTC. Translation gives CASTTRQGSYEQYF. The rearrangement links TRBV11-2 to TRBJ2-7; TRBD1 matches at 8 bases. The CDR3 sequence is 14 residues long. The V and J ends lost 7 bases and 4 bases, in that order; junction bases with no gene match: 9. Germline loops: CDR1 SGHAT, CDR2 FQNNGV.

In the case of this clone: Other DNA sequences in the sample encode the same CDR3. The rearrangement joins TRBV19 to TRBJ2-5, with no clear D. The germline V gene has CDR1 LNHDA and CDR2 SQIVND (reference sequence). V was pared by 4 bases and J by 2 bases, with 2 bases between. The CDR3 is 11 residues long. This CDR3 is CASSTQETQYF. DNA for the CDR3: TGTGCCAGTAGTACTCAAGAGACCCAGTACTTC.

This clone occurred many times. V gene TRBV4-1 combines with J gene TRBJ1-2; no reliable D call. Per germline, CDR1 MGHRA and CDR2 YSYEKL. This CDR3 is 14 amino acids long. The V end was cut by 1 base, the J end by 10 bases, with 16 bases between. CDR3 DNA: TGCGCCAGCAGCCAAGTCGTTGGACTACCCACCTACACCTTC. Translating it yields CASSQVVGLPTYTF.

The J gene is TRBJ1-1, the V gene TRBV19, with TRBD1 identical over 8 bases. The CDR3 has 15 residues. Germline CDR1 is LNHDA and CDR2 is SQIVND (reference sequence). Germline trimming cut 5 bases from V and 5 bases from J; bases unmatched to any gene: 10. The CDR3 protein is CASSPRRGPGTEAFF. CDR3 DNA: TGTGCCAGTAGTCCCCGCAGGGGGCCTGGGACTGAAGCTTTCTTT.

The chain has TRBV5-8 and TRBJ1-6, with 10 bases identical to TRBD1. Trimming took 5 bases from V and 8 from J; bases not matched to a gene: 4. The CDR3 is 14 amino acids. Per the germline V gene, CDR1 is SGHTS and CDR2 is YDEGEE. The DNA of the CDR3 is TGTGCCAGCAGACCCGGGACAGGGGATTCACCCCTCCACTTT. Translating gives CASRPGTGDSPLHF.

V usage is TRBV2 and J usage is TRBJ2-3, with TRBD1 identical over 10 bases. Germline-derived CDR1 and CDR2 are SNHLY and FYNNEI. Unmatched junction bases numbered 11, after V lost 8 bases and J lost 6 bases. The CDR3 has 15 amino acids. The CDR3 protein is CASGRLTGGRDTQYF. DNA for the CDR3: TGTGCCAGCGGGCGACTGACAGGGGGCAGGGATACGCAGTATTTT.

This chain uses TRBV7-3 with TRBJ1-1; D may be TRBD1 (5 bases). The CDR3 loop spans 13 amino acids. V lost 5 bases, J lost 4 bases, and 11 bases lay in between. Germline assignment: CDR1 SGHTA and CDR2 FQGTGA. In DNA form, the CDR3 reads TGTGCCAGCAGCCTCGCTGGGGCCACTGAAGCTTTCTTT. This codes for CASSLAGATEAFF.

This clone was seen just once. The genes are TRBV19 and TRBJ1-5; D is possibly TRBD1 (5 bases). Germline V CDR1 and CDR2: LNHDA, SQIVND (reference sequence). Trimming took off 4 bases at V and 4 bases at J, with 8 bases between the two ends. The CDR3 loop spans 13 amino acids. DNA of the CDR3: TGTGCCAGTAGTAGGGAGGGGAATCAGCCCCAGCATTTT. Its translation: CASSREGNQPQHF.

The chain uses TRBV3-1 (or the pseudogene TRBV3-2) and TRBJ1-4, with TRBD1 matching over 9 bases. V dropped 1 base and J dropped 12; count of bases not matched to a gene: 6. This CDR3 has 14 residues. From germline, CDR1 is LGHDT and CDR2 YNNKEL (reference sequence). The CDR3 spells CASSQAYRGLELFF. CDR3 bases: TGTGCCAGCAGCCAAGCCTACAGGGGGCTAGAACTGTTTTTT.

The rearrangement joins TRBV4-2 to TRBJ2-1, with 11 nucleotides matching TRBD2. Trimming removed 0 bases from V and 0 bases from J; junction bases left unmatched: 4. This CDR3 is built from 18 residues. Germline CDR1 and CDR2: LGHNA and YNFKEQ. Written as DNA, the CDR3 is TGTGCCAGCAGCCAAGACCCGGGACTAGCGGCCTCCTACAATGAGCAGTTCTTC. Translated, it gives CASSQDPGLAASYNEQFF.

The rearrangement joins TRBV28 to TRBJ2-1; D possibly corresponds to TRBD2 (7 bases). With 10 bases removed from V and 7 bases from J, the gap between germline ends came to 23 bases. Germline values: CDR1 MDHEN, CDR2 SYDVKM. The CDR3 loop spans 15 amino acids. In DNA form, the CDR3 reads TGTGCCACTTACAGGGCCTTTGGGGAGGGAAATGAGCAGTTCTTC. Residues: CATYRAFGEGNEQFF.

V is TRBV5-4 and J is TRBJ1-6; D possibly corresponds to TRBD1 (6 bases). From germline, CDR1 is SGHNT and CDR2 YYREEE (reference sequence). The CDR3 is 14 residues long. Between the trimmed V and J ends, which lost 5 bases and 3 bases, there was a span of 9 bases. The CDR3 DNA sequence: TGTGCCAGCAGTCCGGACAGCTATAATTCACCCCTCCACTTT. Protein: CASSPDSYNSPLHF.

The genes are TRBV5-6 and TRBJ2-1, with a tentative D call TRBD2 (6 bases). The CDR3 contains 11 residues. V was cut by 2 bases and J by 14 bases, with 11 bases left in between. CDR1 is SGHDT, CDR2 YYEEEE, per germline. In nucleotides, the CDR3 is TGTGCCAGCAGCTTAGGCAGGGAGGAGTTCTTC. This codes for CASSLGREEFF. Full variable domain (rest looked up from reference TRBV5-6 and TRBJ2-1): DAGVTQSPTHLIKTRGQQVTLRCSPKSGHDTVSWYQQALGQGPQFIFQYYEEEERQRGNFPDRFSGHQFPNYSSELNVNALLLGDSALYLCASSLGREEFFGPGTRLTVL.

This clone was detected only a few times. The rearrangement links TRBV29-1 to TRBJ1-2; possibly TRBD1 for D (5 bases). The CDR3 contains 13 residues. V shed 8 bases and J shed 8 bases, with 21 bases lying between them. Germline loops: CDR1 SQVTM, CDR2 ANQGSEA. The chain's CDR3 is CSTGNRDFLGYTF. The CDR3 nucleotides read TGCAGCACCGGAAACCGGGACTTTTTGGGCTACACCTTC. Full variable domain (rest looked up from reference TRBV29-1 and TRBJ1-2): SAVISQKPSRDICQRGTSLTIQCQVDSQVTMMFWYRQQPGQSLTLIATANQGSEATYESGFVIDKFPISRPNLTFSTLTVSNMSPEDSSIYLCSTGNRDFLGYTFGSGTRLTVV.

The rearrangement links TRBV6-5 to TRBJ2-7; 7 positions agree with TRBD1. V was clipped by 6 bases and J by 4 bases; unmatched bases: 9. Germline V lookup: CDR1 MNHEY, CDR2 SVGAGI. This CDR3 comprises 14 residues. The DNA for the CDR3 is TGTGCCAGCAGCAGAGACAGGGAATGGTACGAGCAGTACTTC. Translated, it gives CASSRDREWYEQYF.

This clone was found once. The V call is TRBV4-2, the J call TRBJ2-7; 7 bases agree with TRBD2. CDR1 is LGHNA, CDR2 YNFKEQ, per germline. The CDR3 is made up of 18 amino acids. V lost 3 bases to trimming and J lost 2 bases; unmatched junction nucleotides: 16. DNA of the CDR3: TGTGCCAGCAGCCAGATCCTCGGGGTGGGCGGGGGAACCTACGAGCAGTACTTC. Protein product: CASSQILGVGGGTYEQYF.

This clone was picked up a small number of times. The rearrangement joins TRBV18 to TRBJ2-7; 7 bases line up with TRBD1. From germline, CDR1 is KGHSH and CDR2 LQKENI. V shed 2 bases and J 4 bases; nucleotides not matched to a gene: 5. The CDR3 runs 14 residues. CDR3 DNA: TGTGCCAGCTCACCAGGGACAGTGGGGTACGAGCAGTACTTC. Translating it yields CASSPGTVGYEQYF.

This rearrangement joins TRBV28 to TRBJ1-2; D may be TRBD1 (5 bases). The germline V and J ends were trimmed by 4 bases and 7 bases, with 10 bases remaining between them. CDR1 and CDR2 from the germline V gene are MDHEN and SYDVKM. There are 12 residues in the CDR3. CDR3 DNA sequence: TGTGCCAGCAGTTCGGCAGGGCTTGGCTACACCTTC. It specifies CASSSAGLGYTF.

The CDR3 region is CASSLRVSGYNEQFF. CDR3 coding DNA: TGTGCCAGCAGCTTAAGGGTCTCAGGGTACAATGAGCAGTTCTTC. This sequence joins TRBV7-9 and TRBJ2-1, with TRBD1 as a possible D gene (5 bases). From germline, CDR1 is SEHNR and CDR2 FQNEAQ (reference sequence). Trimming stripped 2 bases from V and 4 bases from J, with 12 bases between. The CDR3 covers 15 residues. The full variable domain, its missing parts supplied by reference TRBV7-9 and TRBJ2-1, is DTGVSQNPRHKITKRGQNVTFRCDPISEHNRLYWYRQTLGQGPEFLTYFQNEAQLEKSRLLSDRFSAERPKGSFSTLEIQRTEQGDSAMYLCASSLRVSGYNEQFFGPGTRLTVL.

This chain connects TRBV27 to TRBJ2-5; 7 positions match TRBD2. The CDR3 spans 17 residues. The trim removed 2 bases at V and 5 bases at J, leaving 14 bases unmatched. The germline V gene encodes CDR1 MNHEY and CDR2 SMNVEV (reference sequence). CDR3 residues: CASSLTPWSGNWETQYF. CDR3 bases: TGTGCCAGCAGTTTAACCCCCTGGAGCGGGAACTGGGAGACCCAGTACTTC.

This sequence joins TRBV11-2 and TRBJ2-1; 12 positions agree with TRBD2. V gave up 4 bases and J gave up 4 bases; unmatched junction bases: 5. The CDR3 has 16 residues. Germline V CDR1 and CDR2: SGHAT, FQNNGV. The CDR3 loop is CASSSGGLAGYNEQFF. For the CDR3, the DNA is TGTGCCAGCAGCTCCGGCGGACTAGCGGGATACAATGAGCAGTTCTTC.

This clone has more than one count but fewer than ten. This rearrangement joins TRBV7-8 to TRBJ1-2, with 9 bases lining up with TRBD1. CDR3 length: 16 residues. V lost 2 bases, J lost 4 bases, and 8 bases stayed unmatched. Germline-derived CDR1 and CDR2 are SGHVS and FQNEAQ. In nucleotides, the CDR3 is TGTGCCAGCAGCTTACGACGGGACAGGGAAGGCTATGGCTACACCTTC. Protein product: CASSLRRDREGYGYTF.

The gene calls are TRBV3-1 (or the pseudogene TRBV3-2) and TRBJ2-4; no definite D call. CDR1 and CDR2 (germline): LGHDT, YNNKEL (reference sequence). CDR3 length: 12 amino acids. V gave up 1 base and J gave up 5 bases, with 3 bases separating them. CDR3 bases: TGTGCCAGCAGCCAAGCGGAAAACATTCAGTACTTC. This codes for CASSQAENIQYF.

The gene calls are TRBV5-1 and TRBJ2-7; TRBD1 matches 7 bases. Germline CDR1 reads SGHRS; CDR2 reads YFSETQ. This CDR3 comprises 14 residues. Unmatched junction bases numbered 4, after V lost 2 bases and J lost 2 bases. The CDR3 bases are TGCGCCAGCAGCTTACAGGGGCCAGCCTACGAGCAGTACTTC. It is translated as CASSLQGPAYEQYF.

This chain joins TRBV15 and TRBJ2-1, with D unresolved. Germline CDR1 and CDR2: LNHNV and YYDKDF (reference sequence). Trimming took 5 bases from V and 10 from J, leaving 15 bases between them. The CDR3 is made up of 13 amino acids. CDR3 DNA sequence: TGTGCCACCAGCCCCCTCCCGGTGGGCGAGCAGTTCTTC. Its translation: CATSPLPVGEQFF.

The rearrangement links TRBV7-8 to TRBJ1-3, with TRBD1 as a possible D gene (6 bases). The CDR3 is made up of 15 amino acids. The germline CDR1 and CDR2 sequences are SGHVS and FQNEAQ. The V gene lost 8 bases and the J gene lost 2 bases, with 16 bases spanning the gap. CDR3 in amino acids: CASGLQGRTGNTIYF. The DNA of the CDR3 is TGTGCCAGCGGCCTACAGGGCAGAACTGGAAACACCATATATTTT.

The CDR3 protein is CASSFRGMGTEAFF. Here the CDR3 DNA reads TGTGCCAGCAGTTTTCGGGGAATGGGCACTGAAGCTTTCTTT. The rearrangement uses TRBV27 and TRBJ1-1; no clear D gene. Germline loops: CDR1 MNHEY, CDR2 SMNVEV (reference sequence). Trimming pared 3 bases from V and 4 bases from J, leaving 12 bases between. The CDR3 runs to 14 residues.